A single sample gave rise to the 32 T cell receptor beta chains below, sequenced in a study of CD8+CD57+ T cells in acquired aplastic anemia. Researchers used genomic DNA as the template to profile TCR beta VDJ and CDR3. One entry per CDR3 protein results from TCRdb running MiXCR on the reads. There are roughly 130,000 distinct CDR3 sequences in the sample; roughly 50% occur only once, and 2% to 3% lies in the top ten. Sample: sorted CD4+, CD8+, or CD8+CD57+ T cells (not recorded which) from PBMCs. These receptor sequences come from a human donor in good health, serving as a control.

The chain is built from TRBV11-2 and TRBJ2-1; 12 bases align to TRBD1. Trimming cost V 9 bases and J 7 bases; bases outside gene matches: 10. This CDR3 has 15 residues. In germline, CDR1 is SGHAT, CDR2 FQNNGV. CDR3 protein: CASNTGQGARNEQFF. CDR3 coding DNA: TGTGCCAGTAATACGGGACAGGGGGCAAGGAATGAGCAGTTCTTC.

V gene TRBV2 combines with J gene TRBJ1-2; the D is unclear. V lost 3 bases, J lost 6 bases, and 11 bases lay in between. The CDR3 has 13 residues. Looked up from germline, CDR1 is SNHLY and CDR2 is FYNNEI. The CDR3 loop reads CASSEWTYHGYTF. CDR3 nucleotide sequence: TGTGCCAGCAGTGAGTGGACCTACCATGGCTACACCTTC.

This clonotype was detected a few times. The genes are TRBV11-3 and TRBJ2-1; the D gene is possibly TRBD1 (6 bases). The CDR3 runs 17 residues. Trimming removed 5 bases from V and 1 base from J, with 18 bases in between. Looked up from germline, CDR1 is SGHNT and CDR2 is YENEEA. The CDR3 coding sequence is TGTGCCAGCAGCCCCTCTCTTACAGGGAAATCCTACAATGAGCAGTTCTTC. The encoded protein is CASSPSLTGKSYNEQFF.

The V and J genes are TRBV24-1 and TRBJ2-2; no reliable D call. The CDR3 contains 9 residues. Germline lookup yields CDR1 KGHDR and CDR2 SFDVKD. This chain's CDR3 is CANTGELFF. The CDR3 DNA sequence: TGTGCGAACACCGGGGAGCTGTTTTTT.

The chain combines TRBV5-4 with TRBJ1-3; D is unresolved. This CDR3 spans 14 amino acids. Germline CDR1 and CDR2: SGHNT and YYREEE (reference sequence). Trimming cost V 0 bases and J 3 bases, with 7 bases left between them. The CDR3 DNA follows: TGTGCCAGCAGCTTGGCGGGTGGTGGAAACACCATATATTTT. Encoded protein: CASSLAGGGNTIYF.

The chain couples TRBV7-9 to TRBJ1-1; D is unclear. The germline V gene has CDR1 SEHNR and CDR2 FQNEAQ (reference sequence). The CDR3 runs 13 residues. The V gene lost 1 base and the J gene lost 4 bases, with 7 bases spanning the gap. CDR3 DNA sequence: TGTGCCAGCAGCTTAGGTCTCGGCACTGAAGCTTTCTTT. It translates to CASSLGLGTEAFF.

CDR3 amino acids: CAWSPGEDYGYTF. In DNA, the CDR3 is TGTGCCTGGAGTCCAGGGGAAGACTATGGCTACACCTTC. The V gene is TRBV30, the J gene TRBJ1-2; perhaps TRBD1 as D (6 bases). Trimming took off 2 bases at V and 3 bases at J, with 10 bases between the two ends. This CDR3 is 13 amino acids long. In germline, CDR1 is GTSNPN, CDR2 SVGIG (reference sequence).

J is TRBJ1-1 and V is TRBV7-6, with D unclear. This CDR3 is 13 amino acids long. Germline-derived CDR1 and CDR2 are SGHVS and FNYEAQ. V lost 3 bases to trimming and J lost 1 base, with 6 bases between them. CDR3 coding DNA: TGTGCCAGCAGCTTTAGAGGGAACACTGAAGCTTTCTTT. Translated, it gives CASSFRGNTEAFF.

The J gene is TRBJ2-7, the V gene TRBV2, with D possibly called TRBD1 or TRBD2 (5 bases each). The CDR3 is 14 amino acids. Trimming took off 5 bases at V and 3 bases at J, with 14 bases between the two ends. The germline V gene encodes CDR1 SNHLY and CDR2 FYNNEI. CDR3 nucleotide sequence: TGTGCCAGCAGTCTGCAGGGAGACCACTACGAGCAGTACTTC. It yields the protein CASSLQGDHYEQYF.

The chain employs TRBV19 and TRBJ2-7, with 7 bases fitting TRBD2. The CDR3 has 14 amino acids. Trimming at V came to 7 bases and at J to 6 bases, leaving 12 bases not matched to a gene. Per the germline V gene, CDR1 is LNHDA and CDR2 is SQIVND (reference sequence). This CDR3 reads CASKPTSVSGEQYF. The CDR3 DNA sequence: TGTGCCAGTAAGCCAACTAGCGTATCTGGCGAGCAGTACTTC.

This clonotype has at least ten counts. The chain links TRBV6-1 to TRBJ2-7, with D possibly matching TRBD1 (5 bases). Germline V lookup: CDR1 MNHNS, CDR2 SASEGT. V lost 2 bases to trimming and J lost 1 base, with 12 bases between them. CDR3 length: 15 residues. CDR3 sequence (DNA): TGTGCCAGCAGTGAATACAGGCTAACTTCCTACGAGCAGTACTTC. Its translation: CASSEYRLTSYEQYF.

This clonotype was seen ten or more times. V gene TRBV4-2 combines with J gene TRBJ1-6, with a possible D match to TRBD1 (6 bases). The CDR3 is 15 amino acids. The germline V gene has CDR1 LGHNA and CDR2 YNFKEQ. The V gene lost 2 bases and the J gene lost 7 bases, with 12 bases spanning the gap. CDR3 bases: TGTGCCAGCAGCCAATTACAGGGAGTGAATTCACCCCTCCACTTT. Residues: CASSQLQGVNSPLHF.

This clonotype was recorded many times. The chain couples TRBV19 to TRBJ1-1, with D possibly TRBD1 on 5 matching bases. Trimming cost V 4 bases and J 0 bases, with 6 bases left between them. This CDR3 region has 13 residues. The V gene's germline CDR1 is LNHDA and CDR2 SQIVND (reference sequence). CDR3 nucleotides: TGTGCCAGTAGTACGACAGTGAACACTGAAGCTTTCTTT. Protein sequence: CASSTTVNTEAFF.

This clonotype was counted ten times or more. J is TRBJ1-2 and V is TRBV18, with 9 positions matching TRBD1. CDR3 length: 16 amino acids. V shed 3 bases and J 6 bases; nucleotides not matched to a gene: 11. The germline gives CDR1 KGHSH, CDR2 LQKENI. CDR3 in DNA: TGTGCCAGCTCACCCGGGACAGGGCCCCCGGCGGATGGCTACACCTTC. It translates to CASSPGTGPPADGYTF.

The chain has TRBV2 and TRBJ1-1; D might be TRBD1 (6 bases). Germline CDR1 is SNHLY and CDR2 is FYNNEI. V shed 1 base and J shed 4 bases, with 7 bases lying between them. The CDR3 runs to 13 residues. CDR3 sequence (DNA): TGTGCCAGCAGTGAAGGCAGGGGCACTGAAGCTTTCTTT. Its translation is CASSEGRGTEAFF. Full variable domain (outside the CDR3, taken from reference TRBV2 and TRBJ1-1): EPEVTQTPSHQVTQMGQEVILRCVPISNHLYFYWYRQILGQKVEFLVSFYNNEISEKSEIFDDQFSVERPDGSNFTLKIRSTKLEDSAMYFCASSEGRGTEAFFGQGTRLTVV.

A few counts support this clonotype. J is TRBJ2-5 and V is TRBV7-2; 9 bases match TRBD1. The CDR3 consists of 14 residues. Trimming took 5 bases from V and 3 from J; bases not matched to a gene: 4. Germline V gene sequence: CDR1 SGHTA, CDR2 FQGNSA. Written as DNA, the CDR3 is TGTGCCAGCAGCGAGTGGACAGGGGAAGAGACCCAGTACTTC. Its translation is CASSEWTGEETQYF.

Regarding this clonotype: A single base separates this from a much larger clone, so it may be a read error. The CDR3 protein is CSARDPRRGGTNEKLFF. CDR3 sequence (DNA): TGCAGTGCTAGAGATCCCCGACGGGGCGGAACTAATGAAAAACTGTTTTTT. V usage is TRBV20-1 and J usage is TRBJ1-4; D perhaps matches TRBD1 (5 bases). The ends were cut back, 0 bases at V and 1 base at J, with 15 bases in the middle. Germline CDR1 is DFQATT and CDR2 is SNEGSKA (reference sequence). The CDR3 has 17 residues.

This chain connects TRBV7-8 to TRBJ2-7; tentative D call: TRBD2 (6 bases). CDR1 SGHVS and CDR2 FQNEAQ come from the germline V gene. Between the trimmed V and J ends, which lost 5 bases and 3 bases, there was a span of 14 bases. CDR3 length: 14 amino acids. CDR3 sequence reads: CASSLRGYSYEQYV. CDR3 nucleotide sequence: TGTGCCAGCAGCCTCCGGGGGTACAGCTACGAGCAGTACGTC.

About this clonotype: The junction differs from germline at one of its ends, possibly a read error. This chain links TRBV2 with TRBJ1-1; D is possibly TRBD1 (5 bases). The CDR3 runs 14 residues. Germline CDR1 is SNHLY and CDR2 is FYNNEI. This CDR3 is CAGSDSQGPVEGFF. The CDR3 coding sequence is TGTGCCGGCAGTGATTCCCAGGGCCCTGTGGAGGGCTTCTTT.

The rearrangement links TRBV20-1 to TRBJ2-7, with D unresolved. Germline V CDR1 and CDR2: DFQATT, SNEGSKA (reference sequence). Deletions cut 3 bases from V and 3 bases from J, with 9 bases between. The CDR3 is 12 amino acids. The DNA of the CDR3 is TGCAGTGCTAGTGAACAGTTCTACGAGCAGTACTTC. This encodes CSASEQFYEQYF.

The chain links TRBV15 to TRBJ2-7, with a possible D match to TRBD2 (5 bases). V was trimmed by 3 bases and J by 0 bases, leaving 15 bases between them. The CDR3 has 16 residues. The germline gives CDR1 LNHNV, CDR2 YYDKDF (reference sequence). The CDR3: CATSRAPGVSSYEQYF. The DNA of the CDR3 is TGTGCCACCAGCAGGGCTCCCGGGGTGAGCTCCTACGAGCAGTACTTC.

The chain joins TRBV11-3 to TRBJ2-2; 7 nucleotides match TRBD2. CDR1 is SGHNT, CDR2 YENEEA, per germline. V was clipped by 4 bases and J by 4 bases; unmatched bases: 6. The CDR3 length is 15 residues. CDR3 amino acids: CASSWGTTGTGELFF. The CDR3 DNA sequence: TGTGCCAGCAGCTGGGGGACTACCGGCACCGGGGAGCTGTTTTTT.

The table lists this clonotype with many counts. V is TRBV9 and J is TRBJ2-7; D may correspond to TRBD1 or TRBD2 (6 bases each). The CDR3 is made up of 14 amino acids. Germline V gives CDR1 SGDLS, CDR2 YYNGEE. Deletions cut 2 bases from V and 6 bases from J, with 15 bases between. CDR3 DNA sequence: TGTGCCAGCAGCGTCCGGACAGCCGGGAGCGAGCAGTACTTC. Its translation: CASSVRTAGSEQYF.

This clonotype was observed many times. The rearrangement links TRBV13 to TRBJ1-2; D is perhaps TRBD1 (5 bases). CDR3 size: 13 residues. V was pared by 4 bases and J by 7 bases, with 13 bases between. Per the germline V gene, CDR1 is PRHDT and CDR2 is FYEKMQ (reference sequence). The CDR3 nucleotides are TGTGCCAGCAGCTCCGGGACCCAAGGTGGCTACACCTTC. Its protein is CASSSGTQGGYTF.

Of note for this clonotype: At one end, the junction sequence differs from germline, possibly due to a read error. This chain joins TRBV29-1 and TRBJ2-7; 9 bases fit TRBD2. The CDR3 runs to 13 residues. Germline assignment: CDR1 SQVTM and CDR2 ANQGSEA. The CDR3 DNA reads as TGCGGCGCCGTGGCGGGGGGGCACTACGAGCAGTGCTTC. Protein: CGAVAGGHYEQCF.

The chain is built from TRBV5-6 and TRBJ1-6, with TRBD1 identical over 9 bases. V lost 2 bases to trimming and J lost 5 bases; unmatched junction nucleotides: 5. This CDR3 is 16 amino acids long. CDR1 and CDR2 (germline): SGHDT, YYEEEE. CDR3 nucleotide sequence: TGTGCCAGCAGCTTTGATCGGGACAGGGATAATTCACCCCTCCACTTT. This translates into CASSFDRDRDNSPLHF.

The rearrangement joins TRBV7-2 to TRBJ1-6; 9 bases map to TRBD1. The CDR3 totals 15 residues. Germline V gene data show CDR1 as SGHTA and CDR2 as FQGNSA. Trimming removed 4 bases from V and 9 bases from J; junction bases left unmatched: 7. The chain's CDR3 is CASSSTGTGFSPLHF. As DNA, the CDR3 is TGTGCCAGCAGCTCTACCGGGACAGGGTTTTCACCCCTCCACTTT.

This clonotype has ten or more counts. This sequence joins TRBV7-8 and TRBJ2-3, with D possibly being TRBD2 (5 bases). The CDR3 is 17 amino acids. Between the trimmed V and J ends, which lost 1 base and 0 bases, there was a span of 14 bases. Germline V lookup: CDR1 SGHVS, CDR2 FQNEAQ. The chain's CDR3 is CASSLGALARSTDTQYF. For the CDR3, the DNA is TGTGCCAGCAGCTTAGGAGCGCTAGCCCGGAGCACAGATACGCAGTATTTT. The full variable domain, in which reference TRBV7-8 and TRBJ2-3 provide the parts outside the CDR3, is GAGVSQSPRYKVAKRGQDVALRCDPISGHVSLFWYQQALGQGPEFLTYFQNEAQLDKSGLPSDRFFAERPEGSVSTLKIQRTQQEDSAVYLCASSLGALARSTDTQYFGPGTRLTVL.

The chain combines TRBV12-3 or TRBV12-4 with TRBJ1-2; D is perhaps TRBD1 (5 bases). V lost 4 bases to trimming and J lost 4 bases, with 10 bases between them. The CDR3 runs 13 residues. The CDR3 is CASSWTGGYGYTF. The CDR3 DNA sequence: TGTGCCAGCAGTTGGACCGGGGGCTATGGCTACACCTTC.

This clonotype was seen a handful of times. A much larger clone sits a single nucleotide away, making a read error possible. This rearrangement joins TRBV4-1 to TRBJ1-2; D remains ambiguous. The germline CDR1 and CDR2 sequences are MGHRA and YSYEKL. The CDR3 is 16 amino acids. In nucleotides, the CDR3 is TGCGCCAGCGGCCAAGAATTACGTGGCGGTCCAAGTGGCTACACCTTC. This gives the protein CASGQELRGGPSGYTF.

This clonotype was found many times. The rearrangement uses TRBV18 and TRBJ1-2; 12 nucleotides align to TRBD1. Germline CDR1 is KGHSH and CDR2 is LQKENI. V shed 6 bases and J 8 bases; nucleotides not matched to a gene: 7. There are 14 residues in the CDR3. CDR3 bases: TGTGCCAGCTCGCCCGGGACAGGGGGCTTGGGCTACACCTTC. Translated, it gives CASSPGTGGLGYTF.

This clonotype was picked up many times. The CDR3 DNA follows: TGTGCCAGCAGTTACTCGACCAACTCCTATGGCTACACCTTC. Translating it yields CASSYSTNSYGYTF. The V and J genes are TRBV6-6 and TRBJ1-2, with D unclear. Germline assignment: CDR1 MNHNY and CDR2 SVGAGI (reference sequence). The CDR3 covers 14 residues. Trimming stripped 0 bases from V and 4 bases from J, with 9 bases between.